This TCR beta chain was identified during a study of blood T cell repertoires in COVID-19. Whole-study context: There were acute and convalescent COVID-19 samples, and they came from the United States, Italy and Spain.

CDR3 size: 14 residues. Per germline, CDR1 ENHRY and CDR2 SYGVKD. V shed 10 bases and J shed 3 bases, with 19 bases lying between them. Study processing details: Researchers report that nucleated cell counts were estimated from reference gene primer amplification. This table comes from immunoSEQ multiplex PCR, and its TCRdb copy is limited to in-frame clones, with some not included. The V and J calls and clone size come from that table; D and trimming were worked out from the DNA. There are around 420,000 clones in the sample; roughly 88% occur only once, and over 2% lies in the top ten. There are a few counts of this clone.

Material for sequencing was PBMCs or T cells enriched from blood (not recorded which). The chain recombines TRBV10-3 with TRBJ2-7; the D gene is possibly TRBD1 (6 bases). The clonotype originates from a woman between 40 and 50 years old with acute COVID-19. The CDR3, as DNA: TGTGCCACCAAGACCCAGGACAGCCACTACGAGCAGTACTTC. This codes for CATKTQDSHYEQYF.